This entry lists 20 T cell receptor beta chains sequenced from one sample in a study of cytotoxic CD8 clonotypes in ibrutinib-treated CLL. The method was immunoSEQ multiplex PCR; TCRdb's version includes in-frame clones alone and lacks a portion of them. The sample has approximately 200,000 clones; over 60% are singletons. The input for sequencing was PBMCs, taken after 24 months of ibrutinib treatment. The source of these receptors is a human donor with chronic lymphocytic leukemia.

The chain uses TRBV14 and TRBJ2-1, with 10 bases that match TRBD2. The J segment lost 6 bases and the V segment lost 2 bases, leaving 10 bases of the junction unmatched. The CDR3 loop spans 17 amino acids. Per germline, CDR1 SGHDN and CDR2 FVKESK. The CDR3 region is CASSQNGSSGSCNEQFF. For the CDR3, the DNA is TGTGCCAGCAGCCAAAACGGGTCTAGCGGGAGTTGCAATGAGCAGTTCTTC.

This clone is a singleton in its sample. The chain couples TRBV7-2 to TRBJ2-2; TRBD2 aligns across 8 bases. The germline V gene encodes CDR1 SGHTA and CDR2 FQGNSA. This CDR3 comprises 16 residues. The V segment lost 1 base and the J segment 7 bases; nucleotides outside the gene matches: 8. CDR3 bases: TGTGCCAGCAGCTTAGGGCTAGCGGGCAGCGTCGGGGAGCTGTTTTTT. Residues: CASSLGLAGSVGELFF.

This chain joins TRBV4-3 and TRBJ2-4; TRBD2 agrees at 11 bases. The V segment lost 4 bases and the J segment 1 base; nucleotides outside the gene matches: 9. Germline V gene lookup returns CDR1 LGHNA and CDR2 YSLEER. The CDR3 length is 18 residues. CDR3 loop: CASSPLAGAHGAKNIQYF. The DNA for the CDR3 is TGCGCCAGCAGCCCACTAGCGGGAGCTCACGGGGCCAAAAACATTCAGTACTTC.

The chain couples TRBV5-6 to TRBJ1-2; 7 bases align to TRBD1. V gave up 3 bases and J gave up 0 bases; unmatched junction bases: 8. The CDR3 totals 16 residues. Germline loops: CDR1 SGHDT, CDR2 YYEEEE. The CDR3 region has the DNA TGTGCCAGCAGCTCAAGGACAGGACCAACTAACTATGGCTACACCTTC. Encoded protein: CASSSRTGPTNYGYTF.

The V and J genes are TRBV9 and TRBJ2-5, with D perhaps TRBD1 (6 bases). In germline, CDR1 is SGDLS, CDR2 YYNGEE. The CDR3 is 15 amino acids. V dropped 4 bases and J dropped 2 bases, with 15 bases sitting between them. The CDR3 spells CASSTSAGEQETQYF. CDR3 nucleotide sequence: TGTGCCAGCAGCACATCTGCAGGGGAGCAAGAGACCCAGTACTTC.

The chain employs TRBV13 and TRBJ1-2, with 8 bases identical to TRBD1. Germline V lookup: CDR1 PRHDT, CDR2 FYEKMQ (reference sequence). The CDR3 is 12 residues long. Losses at the gene ends were 5 bases for V and 8 bases for J; bases not matched to a gene: 4. CDR3 protein: CASSLSGGGYTF. The CDR3 DNA is TGTGCCAGCAGCCTCTCAGGGGGCGGCTACACCTTC.

V usage is TRBV4-3 and J usage is TRBJ1-3; D ambiguous. The CDR3 extends over 16 amino acids. Germline V CDR1 and CDR2: LGHNA, YSLEER. V was pared by 1 base and J by 0 bases, with 10 bases between. The CDR3 region has the DNA TGCGCCAGCAGCCAAGTCCCACCAGGCTCTGGAAACACCATATATTTT. Amino acids: CASSQVPPGSGNTIYF.

A note on this clone: Mismatch with germline at one junction end may stem from a read error. The V and J genes are TRBV7-7 and TRBJ2-7; 12 nucleotides agree with TRBD2. The germline V gene has CDR1 SSHAT and CDR2 FNYEAQ (reference sequence). This CDR3 spans 14 amino acids. CDR3 amino acids: CASSPTSGSSEQYF. As DNA, the CDR3 is TGTGCTAGCAGCCCGACTAGCGGGAGTTCCGAGCAGTACTTC.

In this sample, this clone turned up once. This chain links TRBV5-1 with TRBJ2-1; TRBD1 matches 10 bases. With 4 bases clipped from V and 5 bases from J, the junction kept 6 bases outside the gene matches. Germline V gene lookup returns CDR1 SGHRS and CDR2 YFSETQ. CDR3 length: 15 residues. CDR3 DNA sequence: TGCGCCAGCAGCGCCGGGACAGGGGAACACAATGAGCAGTTCTTC. Residues: CASSAGTGEHNEQFF.

This chain connects TRBV7-2 to TRBJ2-3, with a tentative D call TRBD2 (5 bases). CDR3 length: 15 amino acids. Germline lookup yields CDR1 SGHTA and CDR2 FQGNSA. V was clipped by 5 bases and J by 0 bases, with 12 bases between them. In nucleotides, the CDR3 is TGTGCCAGCAGCCCTTATTGGACTAGCACAGATACGCAGTATTTT. Translation gives CASSPYWTSTDTQYF.

This clone was detected only once. The rearrangement uses TRBV4-3 and TRBJ1-1; no reliable D call. Between the trimmed V and J ends, which lost 1 base and 0 bases, there was a span of 3 bases. Germline CDR1 is LGHNA and CDR2 is YSLEER. The CDR3 consists of 13 residues. CDR3 coding DNA: TGCGCCAGCAGCCAAGGAATGAACACTGAAGCTTTCTTT. This encodes CASSQGMNTEAFF.

The gene calls are TRBV7-9 and TRBJ2-3; possibly TRBD2 for D (6 bases). The CDR3 sequence is 14 residues long. CDR1 SEHNR and CDR2 FQNEAQ come from the germline V gene (reference sequence). The V and J ends lost 4 bases and 2 bases respectively, with 10 bases between them. The CDR3, as DNA: TGTGCCAGCAGCTCCCTAGCGATCACAGATACGCAGTATTTT. Translated, it gives CASSSLAITDTQYF.

V is TRBV27 and J is TRBJ2-7; tentative D call: TRBD2 (5 bases). The CDR3 consists of 15 residues. V was clipped by 1 base and J by 1 base, with 11 bases between them. Germline lookup yields CDR1 MNHEY and CDR2 SMNVEV (reference sequence). Written as DNA, the CDR3 is TGTGCCAGCAGTTTATTGGCGGGCCAATCCTACGAGCAGTACTTC. Residues: CASSLLAGQSYEQYF.

The chain uses TRBV4-3 and TRBJ2-3; 10 nucleotides align to TRBD2. The germline CDR1 and CDR2 sequences are LGHNA and YSLEER. The V segment lost 0 bases and the J segment 3 bases; nucleotides outside the gene matches: 12. The CDR3 extends over 19 amino acids. The CDR3 reads CASSQEPAGGIKGTDTQYF. The DNA for the CDR3 is TGCGCCAGCAGCCAAGAACCAGCGGGAGGGATAAAAGGGACAGATACGCAGTATTTT.

J is TRBJ2-3 and V is TRBV10-3, with D perhaps matching TRBD2 (7 bases). From germline, CDR1 is ENHRY and CDR2 SYGVKD. There are 14 residues in the CDR3. Trimming left V 3 bases short and J 6 bases short, with 13 bases between. CDR3 bases: TGTGCCATCAGTGAACCCCGGGGGGCGGATACGCAGTATTTT. Residues: CAISEPRGADTQYF.

The V and J genes are TRBV30 and TRBJ2-2, with D unresolved. This CDR3 comprises 14 residues. Germline loops: CDR1 GTSNPN, CDR2 SVGIG (reference sequence). Trimming removed 0 bases at V and 1 base at J, with 6 bases between. In DNA, the CDR3 is TGTGCCTGGAGTGTATGGGGGAACACCGGGGAGCTGTTTTTT. It encodes CAWSVWGNTGELFF.

The V call is TRBV6-5, the J call TRBJ2-6; no definite D call. Germline V gene lookup returns CDR1 MNHEY and CDR2 SVGAGI. The CDR3 contains 15 residues. Trimming left V 0 bases short and J 0 bases short, with 3 bases between. CDR3 in amino acids: CASSYSGSGANVLTF. CDR3 nucleotide sequence: TGTGCCAGCAGTTACTCGGGCTCTGGGGCCAACGTCCTGACTTTC.

The sample holds a few counts of this clone. The chain carries TRBV5-4 and TRBJ2-1; tentatively, D is TRBD2 (6 bases). V lost 4 bases, J lost 3 bases, and 14 bases lay in between. Per germline, CDR1 SGHNT and CDR2 YYREEE (reference sequence). The CDR3 runs to 15 residues. CDR3 in DNA: TGTGCCAGCAGCCTCCTCATGCGGGACTACAATGAGCAGTTCTTC. It translates to CASSLLMRDYNEQFF.

This clone was seen just once. The chain recombines TRBV19 with TRBJ2-7, with 8 bases identical to TRBD1. CDR3 length equals 15 residues. V gave up 5 bases and J gave up 3 bases; unmatched junction bases: 9. Germline CDR1 and CDR2: LNHDA and SQIVND (reference sequence). CDR3 loop: CASSPPGQVNYEQYF. CDR3 sequence (DNA): TGTGCCAGTAGTCCCCCGGGACAGGTTAACTACGAGCAGTACTTC.

CDR3 sequence reads: CASKRTSGSYEQYF. CDR3 sequence (DNA): TGTGCCAGCAAACGGACTAGCGGGAGTTACGAGCAGTACTTC. The chain links TRBV27 to TRBJ2-7; TRBD2 matches at 13 bases. CDR3 length: 14 amino acids. CDR1 and CDR2 (germline): MNHEY, SMNVEV (reference sequence). Trimming took 7 bases from V and 4 from J; bases not matched to a gene: 4.